The 30 T cell receptor beta chains listed next were all sequenced from one sample in a study of shared clonotypes between healthy human individuals. TCRdb's table, derived via immunoSEQ multiplex PCR, lists solely in-frame clones and lacks some. The sample lists some 2 million clones, about 95% occurring once. It was CD45RO-negative cells, positively selected for CCR7, that made up naive CD8 cells, with terminally differentiated effector memory CD45RA+ cells excluded. Material for sequencing was naive CD8+ T cells sorted from blood. All receptors come from a man between 18 and 35 years old in good health.

Comment on this clone: Other DNA sequences from this sample encode an identical CDR3 as well. The rearrangement uses TRBV27 and TRBJ2-7, with TRBD1 identical over 7 bases. The V and J ends lost 4 bases and 1 base, in that order; junction bases with no gene match: 1. In germline, CDR1 is MNHEY, CDR2 SMNVEV (reference sequence). The CDR3 is 13 amino acids. This chain's CDR3 is CASSWDSSYEQYF. The DNA for the CDR3 is TGTGCCAGCAGTTGGGACAGTTCCTACGAGCAGTACTTC.

The CDR3 nucleotides read TGTGCCATCACGACAGATAGCAATCAGCCCCAGCATTTT. Amino acids: CAITTDSNQPQHF. The rearrangement links TRBV6-1 to TRBJ1-5; D is perhaps TRBD1 (5 bases). The CDR3 loop spans 13 amino acids. Germline V CDR1 and CDR2: MNHNS, SASEGT. The V and J ends lost 10 bases and 0 bases respectively, with 10 bases between them.

The chain joins TRBV15 to TRBJ2-1; 13 bases are a match to TRBD2. V shed 3 bases, J shed 0 bases, and the junction held 5 bases outside the gene matches. This CDR3 has 18 amino acids. CDR1 is LNHNV and CDR2 is YYDKDF in the germline V gene (reference sequence). DNA for the CDR3: TGTGCCACCAGCAGGGGGACTAGCGGGACGATCTCCTACAATGAGCAGTTCTTC. It codes for CATSRGTSGTISYNEQFF.

CDR3 sequence reads: CASSPRAGDTPYEQYF. The CDR3 DNA reads TGTGCCAGCAGCCCTCGGGCGGGAGATACCCCCTACGAGCAGTACTTC. V usage is TRBV7-9 and J usage is TRBJ2-7; TRBD2 agrees at 7 bases. After removal of 5 bases from V and 2 bases from J, the junction contained 12 bases not matched to a gene. This CDR3 is 16 amino acids long. Germline V gene data show CDR1 as SEHNR and CDR2 as FQNEAQ (reference sequence).

CDR3 sequence reads: CASSSGQVMSNQPQHF. DNA for the CDR3: TGTGCCAGCAGTTCGGGACAGGTTATGAGCAATCAGCCCCAGCATTTT. V gene TRBV28 combines with J gene TRBJ1-5; 8 nucleotides line up with TRBD1. Germline CDR1 MDHEN, CDR2 SYDVKM. Unmatched junction bases numbered 6, after V lost 4 bases and J lost 1 base. The CDR3 sequence is 16 residues long.

The gene calls are TRBV19 and TRBJ1-2; a possible D gene is TRBD1 (6 bases). Germline CDR1 reads LNHDA; CDR2 reads SQIVND (reference sequence). V lost 5 bases, J lost 6 bases, and 16 bases lay in between. This CDR3 comprises 14 residues. CDR3 DNA sequence: TGTGCCAGTAGTCGGCAGGACAGCTACGATGGCTACACCTTC. This sequence encodes CASSRQDSYDGYTF.

V gene TRBV9 combines with J gene TRBJ2-1; 7 bases match TRBD2. V dropped 4 bases and J dropped 7; count of bases not matched to a gene: 8. CDR1 SGDLS and CDR2 YYNGEE come from the germline V gene. This CDR3 has 14 amino acids. CDR3 DNA sequence: TGTGCCAGCAGCCCCGGGGGGATCAGAAATGAGCAGTTCTTC. Translating it yields CASSPGGIRNEQFF.

The chain joins TRBV5-1 to TRBJ1-5; no clear D gene. Trimming left V 3 bases short and J 5 bases short, with 12 bases between. The CDR3 is 14 amino acids. Per germline, CDR1 SGHRS and CDR2 YFSETQ. The CDR3 protein is CASSCGVTDQPQHF. CDR3 DNA sequence: TGCGCCAGCAGCTGCGGGGTCACCGATCAGCCCCAGCATTTT. Full variable domain (remainder filled in from reference TRBV5-1 and TRBJ1-5): KAGVTQTPRYLIKTRGQQVTLSCSPISGHRSVSWYQQTPGQGLQFLFEYFSETQRNKGNFPGRFSGRQFSNSRSEMNVSTLELGDSALYLCASSCGVTDQPQHFGDGTRLSIL.

The chain recombines TRBV2 with TRBJ2-7; 8 nucleotides agree with TRBD2. Germline CDR1 and CDR2: SNHLY and FYNNEI. After removal of 4 bases from V and 3 bases from J, the junction contained 14 bases not matched to a gene. The CDR3 runs to 17 residues. The DNA of the CDR3 is TGTGCCAGCAGTGGGGGGCGGGTAGCGGGGTCACTCTACGAGCAGTACTTC. Its translation: CASSGGRVAGSLYEQYF.

The chain recombines TRBV19 with TRBJ1-3; 8 bases map to TRBD1. The CDR3 runs to 17 residues. V lost 9 bases and J lost 2; bases outside the gene matches: 15. The V gene's germline CDR1 is LNHDA and CDR2 SQIVND (reference sequence). The CDR3: CASGQGGHLLTGNTIYF. CDR3 in DNA: TGTGCCAGCGGACAGGGCGGCCACCTCCTAACTGGAAACACCATATATTTT.

The chain has TRBV2 and TRBJ2-1; tentatively, D is TRBD1 or TRBD2 (5 bases each). Germline CDR1 is SNHLY and CDR2 is FYNNEI. The CDR3 has 17 amino acids. V lost 0 bases and J 0 bases, leaving 12 bases between the germline ends. Here the CDR3 reads CASSEAGARSSYNEQFF. As DNA, the CDR3 is TGTGCCAGCAGTGAAGCCGGGGCCAGGAGCTCCTACAATGAGCAGTTCTTC.

The CDR3 loop is CASSSTGVTQYF. The CDR3 DNA sequence: TGTGCCAGCAGCTCGACAGGGGTGACCCAGTACTTC. The chain links TRBV5-6 to TRBJ2-5; 8 bases match TRBD1. Trimming at V came to 3 bases and at J to 7 bases, leaving 2 bases not matched to a gene. The CDR3 consists of 12 residues. Germline values: CDR1 SGHDT, CDR2 YYEEEE. Looking up the rest from reference TRBV5-6 and TRBJ2-5 gives the full variable domain: DAGVTQSPTHLIKTRGQQVTLRCSPKSGHDTVSWYQQALGQGPQFIFQYYEEEERQRGNFPDRFSGHQFPNYSSELNVNALLLGDSALYLCASSSTGVTQYFGPGTRLLVL.

The chain employs TRBV4-3 and TRBJ2-1; 7 bases match TRBD2. V gave up 0 bases and J gave up 6 bases; unmatched junction bases: 8. In germline, CDR1 is LGHNA, CDR2 YSLEER. The CDR3 runs to 16 residues. CDR3 DNA sequence: TGCGCCAGCAGCCAAGATCCCGCGGGAGTACCCAATGAGCAGTTCTTC. It codes for CASSQDPAGVPNEQFF.

The chain combines TRBV30 with TRBJ2-1, with D perhaps matching TRBD2 (5 bases). Looked up from germline, CDR1 is GTSNPN and CDR2 is SVGIG (reference sequence). Trimming removed 1 base at V and 6 bases at J, with 10 bases between. This CDR3 has 13 residues. The CDR3: CAWSGLRGNEQFF. Here the CDR3 DNA reads TGTGCCTGGAGTGGACTACGAGGCAATGAGCAGTTCTTC. Looking up the rest from reference TRBV30 and TRBJ2-1 gives the full variable domain: SQTIHQWPATLVQPVGSPLSLECTVEGTSNPNLYWYRQAAGRGLQLLFYSVGIGQISSEVPQNLSASRPQDRQFILSSKKLLLSDSGFYLCAWSGLRGNEQFFGPGTRLTVL.

This clone has just one count. The rearrangement joins TRBV1 to TRBJ2-7; the table names TRBD1, a call not compared with the DNA. TRBV1 is described as a pseudogene. This CDR3 spans 13 amino acids. CDR3 nucleotides: TGCACCAGCAGCCCATGCCAGGGCTACGAGCAGTACTTC. This encodes CTSSPCQGYEQYF.

In its sample, this clone was seen once. The V call is TRBV27, the J call TRBJ1-1; 9 bases are shared with TRBD1. V shed 2 bases and J 3 bases; nucleotides not matched to a gene: 1. CDR1 and CDR2 from the germline V gene are MNHEY and SMNVEV (reference sequence). The CDR3 loop spans 14 amino acids. CDR3 nucleotide sequence: TGTGCCAGCAGTTTAGGGACAGGGTACACTGAAGCTTTCTTT. This sequence encodes CASSLGTGYTEAFF.

A note on this clone: This same CDR3 is encoded by further DNA sequences in the sample. This chain joins TRBV5-1 and TRBJ2-7; D ambiguous. Germline-derived CDR1 and CDR2 are SGHRS and YFSETQ. Trimming pared 0 bases from V and 0 bases from J, leaving 7 bases between. CDR3 size: 14 residues. CDR3: CASSLVANSYEQYF. The CDR3 nucleotides read TGCGCCAGCAGCTTGGTTGCTAACTCCTACGAGCAGTACTTC.

The CDR3 reads CASSIWTGYEQYF. CDR3 in DNA: TGTGCCAGCAGCATCTGGACGGGCTACGAGCAGTACTTC. V and J are TRBV5-5 and TRBJ2-7; D is uncertain. The V end was cut by 4 bases, the J end by 3 bases, with 11 bases between. The CDR3 has 13 amino acids. The germline CDR1 and CDR2 sequences are SGHKS and YYEKEE (reference sequence).

The gene calls are TRBV13 and TRBJ2-7; D remains unclear. Trimming took 5 bases from V and 5 from J, leaving 16 bases between them. Germline V gene data show CDR1 as PRHDT and CDR2 as FYEKMQ (reference sequence). The CDR3 runs 14 residues. This chain's CDR3 is CASSRGPPEDEQYF. In DNA, the CDR3 is TGTGCCAGCAGCCGAGGTCCCCCGGAAGACGAGCAGTACTTC.

This clone was recorded once. The chain joins TRBV5-1 to TRBJ1-1, with a weak D call TRBD1 (5 bases). Per the germline V gene, CDR1 is SGHRS and CDR2 is YFSETQ. The CDR3 has 15 amino acids. Deletions cut 0 bases from V and 3 bases from J, with 12 bases between. CDR3 sequence: CASSLVQGPDTEAFF. In DNA form, the CDR3 reads TGCGCCAGCAGCTTGGTCCAGGGCCCTGACACTGAAGCTTTCTTT.

In the case of this clone: Distinct nucleotide sequences in the sample also encode this CDR3. The chain recombines TRBV5-4 with TRBJ1-6; D unclear. V was shortened by 0 bases and J by 9 bases, with 7 bases between the two germline ends. Germline V gene data show CDR1 as SGHNT and CDR2 as YYREEE (reference sequence). The CDR3 runs to 13 residues. The CDR3 reads CASSLGGSSPLHF. CDR3 nucleotides: TGTGCCAGCAGCTTGGGTGGGAGTTCACCCCTCCACTTT.

This sequence joins TRBV13 and TRBJ2-7; the D is unclear. The CDR3 loop spans 14 amino acids. From germline, CDR1 is PRHDT and CDR2 FYEKMQ (reference sequence). Trimming took 4 bases from V and 2 from J, leaving 12 bases between them. Here the CDR3 reads CASSSQDTAYEQYF. The CDR3 bases are TGTGCCAGCAGCTCGCAGGATACCGCCTACGAGCAGTACTTC. The whole variable domain, remainder taken from reference TRBV13 and TRBJ2-7, is AAGVIQSPRHLIKEKRETATLKCYPIPRHDTVYWYQQGPGQDPQFLISFYEKMQSDKGSIPDRFSAQQFSDYHSELNMSSLELGDSALYFCASSSQDTAYEQYFGPGTRLTVT.

This sequence joins TRBV6-5 and TRBJ1-2; 8 bases match TRBD1. Germline V gene data show CDR1 as MNHEY and CDR2 as SVGAGI. This CDR3 contains 15 residues. Losses at the gene ends were 6 bases for V and 6 bases for J; bases not matched to a gene: 12. The CDR3 region is CASRSRTGRQDGYTF. CDR3 coding DNA: TGTGCCAGCAGGTCCCGGACAGGGCGGCAGGATGGCTACACCTTC.

CDR3 sequence (DNA): TGCAGCGTTAAGGGACTAGCGGGGGTTACCCAAGAGACCCAGTACTTC. It yields the protein CSVKGLAGVTQETQYF. The chain joins TRBV29-1 to TRBJ2-5; 14 bases match TRBD2. There are 16 residues in the CDR3. Per the germline V gene, CDR1 is SQVTM and CDR2 is ANQGSEA. With 5 bases clipped from V and 1 base from J, the junction kept 6 bases outside the gene matches.

This clone has only one observation. The chain uses TRBV30 and TRBJ2-5; D is perhaps TRBD2 (7 bases). The DNA matches TRBJ2-7 better at its end, which makes the J call doubtful. Looked up from germline, CDR1 is GTSNPN and CDR2 is SVGIG (reference sequence). The CDR3 loop spans 12 amino acids. The CDR3, as DNA: TGTGCCTGGAGTCGGGGGGCGTACGAGCAGTACTTC. Its protein product is CAWSRGAYEQYF.

This rearrangement joins TRBV10-2 to TRBJ2-3; 9 bases agree with TRBD2. The CDR3 loop spans 18 amino acids. J gave up 2 bases and V 2 bases, and 11 bases lay outside the gene matches. CDR1 is WSHSY, CDR2 SAAADI, per germline. The CDR3 nucleotides read TGCGCCAGCAGTGAGAGAACTAGCGGGTGGGCTCCCACAGATACGCAGTATTTT. Its protein product is CASSERTSGWAPTDTQYF.

The chain has TRBV10-1 and TRBJ2-7; 7 bases are shared with TRBD1. The CDR3 sequence is 13 residues long. The ends lost 9 bases at V and 2 bases at J; junction bases unmatched: 7. CDR1 and CDR2 (germline): WNHNN, SYGVQD (reference sequence). The CDR3 nucleotides read TGCGCCAGTCAAGCCGGGACAGCCTACGAGCAGTACTTC. This gives the protein CASQAGTAYEQYF.

The chain has TRBV7-9 and TRBJ1-4; D ambiguous. The V gene's germline CDR1 is SEHNR and CDR2 FQNEAQ (reference sequence). Between the trimmed V and J ends, which lost 2 bases and 2 bases, there was a span of 9 bases. The CDR3 has 15 residues. The CDR3 loop is CASSLRSTTNEKLFF. CDR3 bases: TGTGCCAGCAGCTTAAGGAGTACGACTAATGAAAAACTGTTTTTT.

The chain links TRBV27 to TRBJ2-7, with D maybe TRBD2 (5 bases). V gave up 0 bases and J gave up 3 bases, with 12 bases separating them. Per the germline V gene, CDR1 is MNHEY and CDR2 is SMNVEV (reference sequence). The CDR3 loop spans 15 amino acids. The chain's CDR3 is CASSLSSETVYEQYF. The CDR3 coding sequence is TGTGCCAGCAGTTTATCTAGCGAGACCGTCTACGAGCAGTACTTC.

Only one count was recorded for this clone. V is TRBV7-9 and J is TRBJ2-3; weak D call: TRBD1 (6 bases). This CDR3 region has 16 residues. Germline loops: CDR1 SEHNR, CDR2 FQNEAQ (reference sequence). Trimming shortened V by 3 bases and J by 2 bases, and 15 bases separated the two germline ends. The CDR3 DNA sequence: TGTGCCAGCAGCTTCCCCCTCGACAGGCCCACAGATACGCAGTATTTT. Amino acid sequence: CASSFPLDRPTDTQYF.